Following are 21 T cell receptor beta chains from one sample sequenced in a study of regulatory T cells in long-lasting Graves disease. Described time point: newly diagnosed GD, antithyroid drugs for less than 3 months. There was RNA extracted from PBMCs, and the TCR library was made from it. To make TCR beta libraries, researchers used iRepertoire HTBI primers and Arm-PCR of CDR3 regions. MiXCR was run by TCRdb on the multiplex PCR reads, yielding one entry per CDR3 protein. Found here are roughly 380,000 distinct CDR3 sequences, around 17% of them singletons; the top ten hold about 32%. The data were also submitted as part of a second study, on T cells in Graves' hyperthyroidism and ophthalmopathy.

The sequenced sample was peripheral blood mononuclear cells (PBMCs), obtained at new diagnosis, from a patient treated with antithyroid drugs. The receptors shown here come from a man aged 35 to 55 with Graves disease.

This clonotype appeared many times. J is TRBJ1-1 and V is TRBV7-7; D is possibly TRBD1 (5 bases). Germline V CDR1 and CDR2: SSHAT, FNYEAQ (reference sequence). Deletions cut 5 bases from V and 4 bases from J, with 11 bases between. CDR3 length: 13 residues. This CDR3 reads CASSGAVGTEAFF. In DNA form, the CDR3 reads TGTGCCAGCAGCGGGGCCGTGGGCACTGAAGCTTTCTTT.

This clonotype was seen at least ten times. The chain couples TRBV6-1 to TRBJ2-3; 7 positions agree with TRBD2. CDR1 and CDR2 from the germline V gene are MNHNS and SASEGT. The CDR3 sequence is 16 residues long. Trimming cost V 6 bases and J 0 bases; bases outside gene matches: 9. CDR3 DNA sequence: TGTGCCAGCAGACCCAAGTTAGCGGGTAGCACAGATACGCAGTATTTT. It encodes CASRPKLAGSTDTQYF.

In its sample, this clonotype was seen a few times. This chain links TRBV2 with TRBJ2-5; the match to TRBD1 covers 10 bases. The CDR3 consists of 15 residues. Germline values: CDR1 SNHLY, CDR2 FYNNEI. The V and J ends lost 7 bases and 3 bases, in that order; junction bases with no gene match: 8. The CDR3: CASILSGTGEETQYF. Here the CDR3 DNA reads TGTGCCAGCATCTTATCCGGGACAGGGGAAGAGACCCAGTACTTC.

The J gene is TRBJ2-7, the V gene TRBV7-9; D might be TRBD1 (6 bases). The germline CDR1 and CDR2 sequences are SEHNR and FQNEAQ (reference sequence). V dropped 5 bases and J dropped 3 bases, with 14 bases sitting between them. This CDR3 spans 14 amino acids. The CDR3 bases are TGTGCCAGCAGCCGCAGGGGCAGGGGCTACGAGCAGTACTTC. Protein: CASSRRGRGYEQYF.

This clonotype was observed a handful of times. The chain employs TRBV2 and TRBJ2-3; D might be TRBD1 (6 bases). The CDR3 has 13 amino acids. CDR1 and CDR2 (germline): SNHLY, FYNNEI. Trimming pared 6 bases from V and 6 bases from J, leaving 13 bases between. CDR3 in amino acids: CASSPLTGDTQYF. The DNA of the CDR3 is TGTGCCAGCAGCCCCCTAACAGGGGATACGCAGTATTTT.

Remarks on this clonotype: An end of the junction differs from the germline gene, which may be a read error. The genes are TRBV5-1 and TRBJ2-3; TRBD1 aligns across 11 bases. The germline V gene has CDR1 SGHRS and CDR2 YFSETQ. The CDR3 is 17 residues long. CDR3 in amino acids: CASSLWTGGEFTDTQYF. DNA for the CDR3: TGTGCCAGCAGCTTATGGACAGGGGGCGAATTCACAGATACGCAGTATTTT. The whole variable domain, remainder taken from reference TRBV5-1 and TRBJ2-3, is KAGVTQTPRYLIKTRGQQVTLSCSPISGHRSVSWYQQTPGQGLQFLFEYFSETQRNKGNFPGRFSGRQFSNSRSEMNVSTLELGDSALYLCASSLWTGGEFTDTQYFGPGTRLTVL.

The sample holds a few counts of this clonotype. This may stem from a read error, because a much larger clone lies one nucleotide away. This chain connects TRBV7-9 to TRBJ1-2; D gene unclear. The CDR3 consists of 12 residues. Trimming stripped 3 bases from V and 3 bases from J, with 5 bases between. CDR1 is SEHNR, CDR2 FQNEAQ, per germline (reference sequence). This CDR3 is CASSLQDYGYTF. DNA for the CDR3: TGTGCCAGCAGCTTGCAGGACTATGGCTACACCTTC.

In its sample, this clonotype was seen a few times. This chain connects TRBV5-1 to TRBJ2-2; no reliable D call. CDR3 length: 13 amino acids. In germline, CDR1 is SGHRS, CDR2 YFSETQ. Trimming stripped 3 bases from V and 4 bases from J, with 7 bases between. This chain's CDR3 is CASSSGSTGELFF. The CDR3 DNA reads TGCGCCAGCAGCTCCGGGTCCACCGGGGAGCTGTTTTTT. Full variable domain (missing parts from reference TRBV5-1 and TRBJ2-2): KAGVTQTPRYLIKTRGQQVTLSCSPISGHRSVSWYQQTPGQGLQFLFEYFSETQRNKGNFPGRFSGRQFSNSRSEMNVSTLELGDSALYLCASSSGSTGELFFGEGSRLTVL.

The CDR3 sequence: CAWVGASGRASYNEQFF. The CDR3 bases are TGTGCCTGGGTTGGGGCTAGCGGGAGGGCTTCCTACAATGAGCAGTTCTTC. The chain has TRBV19 and TRBJ2-1; 12 nucleotides align to TRBD2. The CDR3 runs to 17 residues. J lost 1 base, V lost 11 bases, and 12 bases had no gene match. The germline V gene has CDR1 LNHDA and CDR2 SQIVND (reference sequence). The entire variable domain, with the rest obtained from reference TRBV19 and TRBJ2-1, is as follows: DGGITQSPKYLFRKEGQNVTLSCEQNLNHDAMYWYRQDPGQGLRLIYYSQIVNDFQKGDIAEGYSVSREKKESFPLTVTSAQKNPTAFYLCAWVGASGRASYNEQFFGPGTRLTVL.

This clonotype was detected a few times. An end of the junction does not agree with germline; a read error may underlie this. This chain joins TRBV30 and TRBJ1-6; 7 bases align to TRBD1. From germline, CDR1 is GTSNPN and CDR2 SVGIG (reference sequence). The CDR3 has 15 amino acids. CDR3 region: CTWSVRQGVNSPLHF. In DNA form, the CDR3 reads TGTACCTGGAGTGTAAGACAGGGAGTAAATTCACCCCTCCACTTT.

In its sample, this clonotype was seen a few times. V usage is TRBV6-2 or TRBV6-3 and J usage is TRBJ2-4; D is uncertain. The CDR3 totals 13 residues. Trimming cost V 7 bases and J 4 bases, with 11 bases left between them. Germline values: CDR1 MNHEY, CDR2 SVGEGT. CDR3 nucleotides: TGTGCCAGCACTTTGACAATGAAAAACATTCAGTACTTC. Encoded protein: CASTLTMKNIQYF.

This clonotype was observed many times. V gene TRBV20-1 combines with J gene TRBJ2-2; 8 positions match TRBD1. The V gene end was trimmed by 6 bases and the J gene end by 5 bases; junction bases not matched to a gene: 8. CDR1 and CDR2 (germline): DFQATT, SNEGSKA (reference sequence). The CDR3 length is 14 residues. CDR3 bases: TGCAGTGCCCCGGACAGGGTTAGGACCGGGGAGCTGTTTTTT. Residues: CSAPDRVRTGELFF.

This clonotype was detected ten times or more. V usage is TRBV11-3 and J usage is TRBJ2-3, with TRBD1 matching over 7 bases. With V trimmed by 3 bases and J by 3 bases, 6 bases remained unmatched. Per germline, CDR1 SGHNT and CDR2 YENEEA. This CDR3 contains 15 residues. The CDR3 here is CASSFARGLTDTQYF. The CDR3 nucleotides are TGTGCCAGCAGCTTCGCCAGGGGGTTGACAGATACGCAGTATTTT. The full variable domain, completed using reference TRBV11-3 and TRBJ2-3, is EAGVVQSPRYKIIEKKQPVAFWCNPISGHNTLYWYLQNLGQGPELLIRYENEEAVDDSQLPKDRFSAERLKGVDSTLKIQPAELGDSAVYLCASSFARGLTDTQYFGPGTRLTVL.

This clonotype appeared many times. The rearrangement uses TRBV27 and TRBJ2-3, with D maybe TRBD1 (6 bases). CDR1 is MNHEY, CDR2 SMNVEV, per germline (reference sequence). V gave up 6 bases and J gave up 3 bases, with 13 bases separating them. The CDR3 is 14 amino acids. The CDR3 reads CASSLRGSTDTQYF. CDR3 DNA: TGTGCCAGCAGCTTGAGGGGGTCGACAGATACGCAGTATTTT.

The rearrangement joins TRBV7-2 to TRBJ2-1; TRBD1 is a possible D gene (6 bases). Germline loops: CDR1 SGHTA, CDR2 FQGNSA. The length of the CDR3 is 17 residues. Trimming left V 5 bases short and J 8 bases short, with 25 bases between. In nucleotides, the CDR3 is TGTGCCAGCAGCCTGAGACAGGCGTGGGTGGGGCTTTATGAGCAGTTCTTC. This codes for CASSLRQAWVGLYEQFF. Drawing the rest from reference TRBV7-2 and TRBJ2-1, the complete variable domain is GAGVSQSPSNKVTEKGKDVELRCDPISGHTALYWYRQSLGQGLEFLIYFQGNSAPDKSGLPSDRFSAERTGGSVSTLTIQRTQQEDSAVYLCASSLRQAWVGLYEQFFGPGTRLTVL.

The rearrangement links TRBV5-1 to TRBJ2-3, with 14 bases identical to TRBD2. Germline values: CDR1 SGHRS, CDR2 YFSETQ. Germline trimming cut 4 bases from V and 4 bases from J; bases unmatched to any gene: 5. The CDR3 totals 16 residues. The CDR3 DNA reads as TGCGCCAGCAGCCCTATGGGACTAGCGGGGGCAGATACGCAGTATTTT. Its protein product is CASSPMGLAGADTQYF.

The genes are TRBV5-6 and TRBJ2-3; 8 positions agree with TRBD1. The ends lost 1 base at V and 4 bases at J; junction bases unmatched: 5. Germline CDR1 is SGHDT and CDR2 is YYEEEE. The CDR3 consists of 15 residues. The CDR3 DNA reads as TGTGCCAGCAGCTTGAGTGGGGACAGGCCAGATACGCAGTATTTT. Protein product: CASSLSGDRPDTQYF.

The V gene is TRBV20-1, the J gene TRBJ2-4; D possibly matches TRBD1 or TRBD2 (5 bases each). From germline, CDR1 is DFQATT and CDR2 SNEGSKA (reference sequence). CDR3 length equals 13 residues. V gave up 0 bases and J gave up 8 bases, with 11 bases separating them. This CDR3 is CSARDRGPDIQYF. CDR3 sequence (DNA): TGCAGTGCTAGAGATCGGGGACCGGACATTCAGTACTTC.

The DNA for the CDR3 is TGCGCCAGCAGCTTTCATGGGGCGGAGGAAGAGACCCAGTACTTC. It specifies CASSFHGAEEETQYF. The gene calls are TRBV5-1 and TRBJ2-5; D tentatively fits TRBD1 or TRBD2 (5 bases each). The CDR3 has 15 amino acids. Germline loops: CDR1 SGHRS, CDR2 YFSETQ. Trimming removed 2 bases at V and 3 bases at J, with 14 bases between.

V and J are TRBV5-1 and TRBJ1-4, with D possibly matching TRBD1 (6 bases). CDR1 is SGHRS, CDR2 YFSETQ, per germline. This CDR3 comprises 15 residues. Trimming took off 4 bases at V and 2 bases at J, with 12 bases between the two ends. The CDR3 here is CASSATGLTNEKLFF. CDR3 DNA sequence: TGCGCCAGCAGCGCAACAGGGTTGACTAATGAAAAACTGTTTTTT.

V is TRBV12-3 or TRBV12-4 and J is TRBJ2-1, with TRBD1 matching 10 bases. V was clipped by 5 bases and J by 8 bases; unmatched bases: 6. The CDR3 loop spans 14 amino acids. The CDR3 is CASSTGTGAHEQFF. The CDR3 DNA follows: TGTGCCAGCAGTACCGGGACAGGGGCCCATGAGCAGTTCTTC.